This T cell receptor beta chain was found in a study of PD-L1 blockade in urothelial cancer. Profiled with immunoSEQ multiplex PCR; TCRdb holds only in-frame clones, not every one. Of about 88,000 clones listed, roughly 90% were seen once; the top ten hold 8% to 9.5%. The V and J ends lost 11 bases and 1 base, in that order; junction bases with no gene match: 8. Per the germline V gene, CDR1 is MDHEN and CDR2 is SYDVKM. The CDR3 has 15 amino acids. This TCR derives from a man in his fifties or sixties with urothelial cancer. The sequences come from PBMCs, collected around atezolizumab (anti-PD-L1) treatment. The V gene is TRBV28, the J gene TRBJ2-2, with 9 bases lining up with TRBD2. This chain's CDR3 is CAGAAGGGNTGELFF. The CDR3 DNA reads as TGTGCCGGTGCAGCGGGAGGAGGGAACACCGGGGAGCTGTTTTTT.